Shown below are 29 T cell receptor beta chains from a single sample sequenced in a study of blood T cell repertoires in COVID-19. Measured with immunoSEQ multiplex PCR; TCRdb has only the in-frame clones, and not every one. This sample has around 230,000 clones; approximately 82% occur once, and the top ten carry around 8.7%. Sequences were obtained from peripheral blood. These receptors all stem from a woman in her forties or fifties with acute or convalescent COVID-19.

The chain joins TRBV5-1 to TRBJ2-3, with a tentative D call TRBD1 (6 bases). V shed 5 bases and J shed 1 base, with 17 bases lying between them. This CDR3 is 16 amino acids long. The germline V gene has CDR1 SGHRS and CDR2 YFSETQ. Here the CDR3 DNA reads TGCGCCAGCAGACCCCCTACGGCAGGGGGCACAGATACGCAGTATTTT. It codes for CASRPPTAGGTDTQYF.

The J gene is TRBJ1-6, the V gene TRBV25-1; TRBD1 matches at 8 bases. This CDR3 comprises 15 residues. The germline gives CDR1 MGHDK, CDR2 SYGVNS. V dropped 7 bases and J dropped 9; count of bases not matched to a gene: 11. DNA of the CDR3: TGTGCCAGCAAGACAGGGGTTGGGCTCGGTTCACCCCTCCACTTT. This sequence encodes CASKTGVGLGSPLHF.

The J gene is TRBJ2-2, the V gene TRBV6-2 or TRBV6-3, with TRBD1 identical over 12 bases. J gave up 10 bases and V 2 bases, and 14 bases lay outside the gene matches. CDR1 MNHEY and CDR2 SVGEGT come from the germline V gene. The CDR3 is 18 amino acids. CDR3 DNA: TGTGCCAGCAGTTACGAGCCGGGACAGGGGGCGCAGGGCGCGGAGCTGTTTTTT. This translates into CASSYEPGQGAQGAELFF.

The chain couples TRBV24-1 to TRBJ2-7; no reliable D call. CDR1 is KGHDR and CDR2 is SFDVKD in the germline V gene. The CDR3 covers 12 residues. Trimming took 2 bases from V and 2 from J, leaving 3 bases between them. Written as DNA, the CDR3 is TGTGCCACCAGTGATTCAACCTACGAGCAGTACTTC. Its translation: CATSDSTYEQYF.

The CDR3 here is CATSDSPWASGRDPTNEQFF. Here the CDR3 DNA reads TGTGCCACCAGTGATTCCCCCTGGGCTAGCGGGAGAGATCCGACCAATGAGCAGTTCTTC. The gene calls are TRBV24-1 and TRBJ2-1; 10 bases fit TRBD2. V shed 2 bases, J shed 6 bases, and the junction held 18 bases outside the gene matches. Germline CDR1 reads KGHDR; CDR2 reads SFDVKD. The CDR3 loop spans 20 amino acids.

The V gene is TRBV2, the J gene TRBJ1-5; D is possibly TRBD1 (5 bases). Looked up from germline, CDR1 is SNHLY and CDR2 is FYNNEI. V was clipped by 4 bases and J by 6 bases, with 16 bases between them. This CDR3 has 15 amino acids. CDR3: CASSALEGRAQPQHF. CDR3 in DNA: TGTGCCAGCAGTGCCTTGGAGGGGCGGGCTCAGCCCCAGCATTTT.

CDR3 sequence: CASSYSRTEAFF. The CDR3 DNA sequence: TGTGCCAGCAGTTACTCGAGGACTGAAGCTTTCTTT. The genes are TRBV6-2 or TRBV6-3 and TRBJ1-1, with D unresolved. V was trimmed by 0 bases and J by 5 bases, leaving 4 bases between them. There are 12 residues in the CDR3. The V gene's germline CDR1 is MNHEY and CDR2 SVGEGT.

V is TRBV7-6 and J is TRBJ2-2, with TRBD2 matching over 7 bases. CDR1 is SGHVS and CDR2 is FNYEAQ in the germline V gene. This CDR3 region has 16 residues. J was trimmed by 3 bases and V by 0 bases; bases with no gene match: 4. The CDR3: CASSLAQTSHTGELFF. Here the CDR3 DNA reads TGTGCCAGCAGCTTAGCTCAGACTAGCCACACCGGGGAGCTGTTTTTT.

The chain links TRBV19 to TRBJ1-1; TRBD1 might be the D (5 bases). Germline V gene data show CDR1 as LNHDA and CDR2 as SQIVND (reference sequence). Trimming removed 3 bases at V and 1 base at J, with 9 bases between. This CDR3 has 14 amino acids. CDR3 amino acids: CASSIQGANTEAFF. CDR3 sequence (DNA): TGTGCCAGTAGTATCCAGGGCGCGAACACTGAAGCTTTCTTT.

This chain links TRBV27 with TRBJ2-1; 7 nucleotides align to TRBD1. J was trimmed by 3 bases and V by 5 bases; bases with no gene match: 1. Germline CDR1 reads MNHEY; CDR2 reads SMNVEV (reference sequence). This CDR3 has 13 amino acids. As DNA, the CDR3 is TGTGCCAGCAGTCCAGGGGGCTACAATGAGCAGTTCTTC. Its protein product is CASSPGGYNEQFF.

V usage is TRBV5-1 and J usage is TRBJ2-7; TRBD1 matches 9 bases. The germline CDR1 and CDR2 sequences are SGHRS and YFSETQ. With V trimmed by 1 base and J by 2 bases, 4 bases remained unmatched. The CDR3 totals 15 residues. CDR3 sequence reads: CASSLWGQGTYEQYF. In DNA form, the CDR3 reads TGCGCCAGCAGCTTGTGGGGACAGGGTACCTACGAGCAGTACTTC.

In the case of this clone: The CDR3 does not end in the conserved phenylalanine or tryptophan, so this is likely a read error. The DNA is left out, because the CDR3 cannot be placed on it with certainty; the CDR3 is given as TCRdb lists it. The chain combines TRBV15 with TRBJ1-1; TRBD1, the D gene given by the table, was not confirmed from the DNA. The CDR3 spans 13 residues, counting both ends. Germline CDR1 is LNHNV and CDR2 is YYDKDF (reference sequence). CDR3 in amino acids: CATSAGTGTPPFL.

The rearrangement joins TRBV6-5 to TRBJ2-7, with D possibly TRBD2 on 5 matching bases. Trimming pared 5 bases from V and 5 bases from J, leaving 16 bases between. The CDR3 contains 14 residues. Per germline, CDR1 MNHEY and CDR2 SVGAGI. This CDR3 is CASSTPGVLDEQYF. CDR3 sequence (DNA): TGTGCCAGCAGTACCCCCGGGGTGCTGGACGAGCAGTACTTC.

The chain employs TRBV7-2 and TRBJ2-4; no firm D call. With 2 bases removed from V and 8 bases from J, the gap between germline ends came to 10 bases. The germline CDR1 and CDR2 sequences are SGHTA and FQGNSA. This CDR3 is built from 13 residues. CDR3 protein: CASSLLLYDIQYF. The CDR3 DNA reads as TGTGCCAGCAGCTTATTACTATATGACATTCAGTACTTC. The whole variable domain, filled in from reference TRBV7-2 and TRBJ2-4, reads GAGVSQSPSNKVTEKGKDVELRCDPISGHTALYWYRQSLGQGLEFLIYFQGNSAPDKSGLPSDRFSAERTGGSVSTLTIQRTQQEDSAVYLCASSLLLYDIQYFGAGTRLSVL.

The chain recombines TRBV19 with TRBJ2-7, with D perhaps TRBD2 (6 bases). Germline V lookup: CDR1 LNHDA, CDR2 SQIVND (reference sequence). CDR3 length: 12 residues. Deletions cut 1 base from V and 6 bases from J, with 7 bases between. This CDR3 reads CASSIVGGEQYF. CDR3 nucleotides: TGTGCCAGTAGTATAGTCGGGGGCGAGCAGTACTTC.

The V call is TRBV6-1, the J call TRBJ1-5; D is perhaps TRBD1 (5 bases). The CDR3 runs to 17 residues. Trimming removed 4 bases from V and 3 bases from J, with 19 bases in between. The germline gives CDR1 MNHNS, CDR2 SASEGT. CDR3 loop: CASSAPMGGWDNQPQHF. In DNA form, the CDR3 reads TGTGCCAGCAGTGCCCCAATGGGGGGATGGGACAATCAGCCCCAGCATTTT.

This chain joins TRBV6-2 or TRBV6-3 and TRBJ2-1, with 10 positions matching TRBD2. The CDR3 is 19 residues long. V lost 4 bases and J lost 0; bases outside the gene matches: 12. Germline-derived CDR1 and CDR2 are MNHEY and SVGEGT. The CDR3 loop reads CASSSRTSGAPGSYNEQFF. The CDR3 DNA sequence: TGTGCCAGCAGTTCCCGGACTAGCGGAGCTCCCGGCTCCTACAATGAGCAGTTCTTC.

The V and J genes are TRBV15 and TRBJ2-7; 7 nucleotides match TRBD2. CDR3 length: 18 amino acids. Trimming took 0 bases from V and 1 from J; bases not matched to a gene: 12. Germline lookup yields CDR1 LNHNV and CDR2 YYDKDF (reference sequence). DNA for the CDR3: TGTGCCACCAGCAGAGATGGCGGGAGCCCGCCCGGATCCTACGAGCAGTACTTC. It is translated as CATSRDGGSPPGSYEQYF.

V is TRBV5-8 and J is TRBJ2-6; no clear D. V lost 4 bases and J 0 bases, leaving 14 bases between the germline ends. CDR1 SGHTS and CDR2 YDEGEE come from the germline V gene. CDR3 length equals 17 residues. CDR3 DNA sequence: TGTGCCAGCAGCCCTCCTGTCCTTAGCTCTGGGGCCAACGTCCTGACTTTC. Its protein is CASSPPVLSSGANVLTF.

The chain recombines TRBV30 with TRBJ1-1, with TRBD1 matching over 7 bases. In germline, CDR1 is GTSNPN, CDR2 SVGIG (reference sequence). The CDR3 consists of 13 residues. With 8 bases clipped from V and 0 bases from J, the junction kept 6 bases outside the gene matches. CDR3 sequence reads: CARATGMNTEAFF. DNA of the CDR3: TGTGCCCGAGCGACAGGGATGAACACTGAAGCTTTCTTT.

V usage is TRBV5-1 and J usage is TRBJ1-3; 7 bases are shared with TRBD1. This CDR3 contains 15 residues. J lost 3 bases, V lost 7 bases, and 10 bases had no gene match. From germline, CDR1 is SGHRS and CDR2 YFSETQ. The chain's CDR3 is CASGWDSAIGNTIYF. The CDR3 region has the DNA TGCGCCAGCGGCTGGGACAGTGCGATTGGAAACACCATATATTTT.

This clone was seen a single time. The chain carries TRBV19 and TRBJ2-7; 8 bases agree with TRBD1. The CDR3 has 16 residues. The V and J ends lost 7 bases and 4 bases, in that order; junction bases with no gene match: 15. The germline V gene encodes CDR1 LNHDA and CDR2 SQIVND (reference sequence). Written as DNA, the CDR3 is TGTGCCAGTATCTGCTACGATCGACAGGGGAGATACGAGCAGTACTTC. This encodes CASICYDRQGRYEQYF.

The chain has TRBV27 and TRBJ2-7; D gene ambiguous. This CDR3 spans 11 amino acids. Deletions cut 3 bases from V and 6 bases from J, with 6 bases between. Looked up from germline, CDR1 is MNHEY and CDR2 is SMNVEV (reference sequence). The CDR3 here is CASSFGPEQYF. DNA for the CDR3: TGTGCCAGCAGTTTTGGGCCCGAGCAGTACTTC.

The sample holds one count of this clone. The chain uses TRBV28 and TRBJ1-5; D gene unclear. This CDR3 has 16 residues. Germline V gene data show CDR1 as MDHEN and CDR2 as SYDVKM. V lost 6 bases, J lost 0 bases, and 15 bases lay in between. This CDR3 is CASRESAFPSNQPQHF. In DNA, the CDR3 is TGTGCCAGCAGGGAGTCAGCCTTTCCTAGCAATCAGCCCCAGCATTTT.

The J gene is TRBJ2-1, the V gene TRBV11-3, with D possibly TRBD1 on 5 matching bases. Germline CDR1 SGHNT, CDR2 YENEEA. The CDR3 extends over 17 amino acids. V was pared by 1 base and J by 7 bases, with 20 bases between. In nucleotides, the CDR3 is TGTGCCAGCAGCTTAGGGGATGGGTTTAGGCCAGGGAATGAGCAGTTCTTC. It yields the protein CASSLGDGFRPGNEQFF.

The J gene is TRBJ2-5, the V gene TRBV11-2; D might be TRBD2 (5 bases). The V gene lost 5 bases and the J gene lost 2 bases, with 15 bases spanning the gap. In germline, CDR1 is SGHAT, CDR2 FQNNGV. The CDR3 spans 15 residues. The CDR3 sequence: CASSVERTVQETQYF. The CDR3 nucleotides read TGTGCCAGCAGCGTCGAGAGGACTGTTCAAGAGACCCAGTACTTC. The full variable domain, completed using reference TRBV11-2 and TRBJ2-5, is EAGVAQSPRYKIIEKRQSVAFWCNPISGHATLYWYQQILGQGPKLLIQFQNNGVVDDSQLPKDRFSAERLKGVDSTLKIQPAKLEDSAVYLCASSVERTVQETQYFGPGTRLLVL.

This rearrangement joins TRBV10-1 to TRBJ2-4, with 10 bases matching TRBD2. The CDR3 extends over 17 amino acids. V lost 8 bases, J lost 8 bases, and 18 bases stayed unmatched. CDR1 is WNHNN and CDR2 is SYGVQD in the germline V gene (reference sequence). The CDR3 DNA reads as TGCGCCAGCCTTGAAACGGAGCGGGAGGGCCCGATGTACATTCAGTACTTC. This encodes CASLETEREGPMYIQYF.

The CDR3 bases are TGTGCCAGCAGGTACCGCGGGACAGGGGGTTTTTTAGACGAGCAGTACTTC. Translated, it gives CASRYRGTGGFLDEQYF. V usage is TRBV27 and J usage is TRBJ2-7; 11 nucleotides match TRBD1. The V segment lost 6 bases and the J segment 5 bases; nucleotides outside the gene matches: 15. The CDR3 totals 17 residues. In germline, CDR1 is MNHEY, CDR2 SMNVEV (reference sequence).

This chain uses TRBV6-5 with TRBJ2-5, with no clear D. V was clipped by 0 bases and J by 2 bases, with 13 bases between them. Germline V gene lookup returns CDR1 MNHEY and CDR2 SVGAGI. The CDR3 has 16 residues. CDR3 nucleotide sequence: TGTGCCAGCAGTTACTCGATGCCGAGGTCGCAAGAGACCCAGTACTTC. The encoded protein is CASSYSMPRSQETQYF.